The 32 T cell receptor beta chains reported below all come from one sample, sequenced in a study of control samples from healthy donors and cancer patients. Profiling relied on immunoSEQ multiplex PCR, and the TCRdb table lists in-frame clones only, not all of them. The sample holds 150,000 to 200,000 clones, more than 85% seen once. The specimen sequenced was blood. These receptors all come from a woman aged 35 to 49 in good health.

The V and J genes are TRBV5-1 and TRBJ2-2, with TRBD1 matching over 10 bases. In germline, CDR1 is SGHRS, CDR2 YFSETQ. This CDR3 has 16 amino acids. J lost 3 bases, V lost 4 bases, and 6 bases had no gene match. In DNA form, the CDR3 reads TGCGCCAGCAGCCCCACGGGACAGGGGTACACCGGGGAGCTGTTTTTT. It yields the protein CASSPTGQGYTGELFF. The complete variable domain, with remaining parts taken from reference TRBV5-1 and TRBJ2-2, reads KAGVTQTPRYLIKTRGQQVTLSCSPISGHRSVSWYQQTPGQGLQFLFEYFSETQRNKGNFPGRFSGRQFSNSRSEMNVSTLELGDSALYLCASSPTGQGYTGELFFGEGSRLTVL.

The CDR3 here is CASSMGRAGYTF. The CDR3 DNA sequence: TGTGCCAGTAGTATGGGGAGGGCTGGCTACACCTTC. The rearrangement links TRBV19 to TRBJ1-2; D gene uncertain. The CDR3 covers 12 residues. V was trimmed by 3 bases and J by 7 bases, leaving 9 bases between them. Germline CDR1 reads LNHDA; CDR2 reads SQIVND (reference sequence). The entire variable domain, with the rest obtained from reference TRBV19 and TRBJ1-2, is as follows: DGGITQSPKYLFRKEGQNVTLSCEQNLNHDAMYWYRQDPGQGLRLIYYSQIVNDFQKGDIAEGYSVSREKKESFPLTVTSAQKNPTAFYLCASSMGRAGYTFGSGTRLTVV.

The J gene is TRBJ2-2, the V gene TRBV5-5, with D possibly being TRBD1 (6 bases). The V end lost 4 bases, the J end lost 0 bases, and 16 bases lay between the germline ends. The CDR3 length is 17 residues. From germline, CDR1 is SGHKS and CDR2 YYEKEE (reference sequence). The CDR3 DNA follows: TGTGCCAGCAGCCCAGGGGCCATTCGAACGAACACCGGGGAGCTGTTTTTT. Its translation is CASSPGAIRTNTGELFF. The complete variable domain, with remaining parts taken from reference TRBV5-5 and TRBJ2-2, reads DAGVTQSPTHLIKTRGQQVTLRCSPISGHKSVSWYQQVLGQGPQFIFQYYEKEERGRGNFPDRFSARQFPNYSSELNVNALLLGDSALYLCASSPGAIRTNTGELFFGEGSRLTVL.

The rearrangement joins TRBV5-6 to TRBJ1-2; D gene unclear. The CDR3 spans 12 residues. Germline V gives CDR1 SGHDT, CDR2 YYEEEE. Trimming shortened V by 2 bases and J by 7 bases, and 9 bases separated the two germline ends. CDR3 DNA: TGTGCCAGCAGCTTATGGGAAAGTGGCTACACCTTC. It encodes CASSLWESGYTF.

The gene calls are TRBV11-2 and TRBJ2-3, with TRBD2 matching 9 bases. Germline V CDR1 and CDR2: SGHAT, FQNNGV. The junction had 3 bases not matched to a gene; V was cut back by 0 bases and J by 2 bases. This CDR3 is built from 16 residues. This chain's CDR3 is CASSLDLAGNTDTQYF. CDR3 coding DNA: TGTGCCAGCAGCTTAGATCTAGCGGGGAACACAGATACGCAGTATTTT.

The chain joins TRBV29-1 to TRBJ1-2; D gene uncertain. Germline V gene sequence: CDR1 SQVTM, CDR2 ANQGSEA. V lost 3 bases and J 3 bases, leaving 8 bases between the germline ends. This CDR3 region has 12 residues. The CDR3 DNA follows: TGCAGCGTTGAGGCAGGTGACTATGGCTACACCTTC. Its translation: CSVEAGDYGYTF.

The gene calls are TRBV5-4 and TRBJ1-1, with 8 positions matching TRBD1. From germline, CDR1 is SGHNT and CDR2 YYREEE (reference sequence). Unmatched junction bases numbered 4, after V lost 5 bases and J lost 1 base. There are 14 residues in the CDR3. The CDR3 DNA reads TGTGCCAGCAGACTGGACAGGGCGAACACTGAAGCTTTCTTT. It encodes CASRLDRANTEAFF.

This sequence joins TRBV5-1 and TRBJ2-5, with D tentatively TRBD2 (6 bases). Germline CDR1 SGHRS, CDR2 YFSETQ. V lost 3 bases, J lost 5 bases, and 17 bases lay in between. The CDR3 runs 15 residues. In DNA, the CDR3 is TGCGCCAGCAGCTCCGTCCTGGGGGGAAGTGAGACCCAGTACTTC. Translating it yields CASSSVLGGSETQYF.

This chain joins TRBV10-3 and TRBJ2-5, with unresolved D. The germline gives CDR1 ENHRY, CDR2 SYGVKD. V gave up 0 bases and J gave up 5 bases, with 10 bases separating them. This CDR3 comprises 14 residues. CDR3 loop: CAISESRASETQYF. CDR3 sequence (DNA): TGTGCCATCAGTGAGTCCCGGGCAAGCGAGACCCAGTACTTC.

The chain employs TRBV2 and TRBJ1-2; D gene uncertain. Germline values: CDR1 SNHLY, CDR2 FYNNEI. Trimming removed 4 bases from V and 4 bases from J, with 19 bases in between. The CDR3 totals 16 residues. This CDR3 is CASSVSVGVSGYGYTF. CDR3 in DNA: TGTGCCAGCAGTGTCTCAGTCGGGGTGTCGGGCTATGGCTACACCTTC.

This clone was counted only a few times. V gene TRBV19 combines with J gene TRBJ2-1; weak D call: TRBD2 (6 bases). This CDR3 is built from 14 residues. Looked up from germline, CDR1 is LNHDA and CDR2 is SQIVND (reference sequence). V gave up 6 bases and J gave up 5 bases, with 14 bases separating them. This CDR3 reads CASSGGLTHNEQFF. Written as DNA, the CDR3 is TGTGCCAGTAGCGGGGGACTCACTCACAATGAGCAGTTCTTC.

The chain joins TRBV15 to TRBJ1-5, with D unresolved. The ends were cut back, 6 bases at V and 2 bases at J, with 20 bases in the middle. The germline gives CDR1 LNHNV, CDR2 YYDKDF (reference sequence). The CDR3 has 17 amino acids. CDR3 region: CATSPSLGGSGNQPQHF. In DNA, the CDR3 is TGTGCCACCAGTCCCTCGTTAGGAGGGTCTGGCAATCAGCCCCAGCATTTT.

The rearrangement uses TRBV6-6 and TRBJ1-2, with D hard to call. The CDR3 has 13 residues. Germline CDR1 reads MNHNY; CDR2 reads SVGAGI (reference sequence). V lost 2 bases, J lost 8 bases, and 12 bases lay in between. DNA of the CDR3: TGTGCCAGCAGTTACGTCGGGGAGGAGGGCTACACCTTC. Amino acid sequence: CASSYVGEEGYTF.

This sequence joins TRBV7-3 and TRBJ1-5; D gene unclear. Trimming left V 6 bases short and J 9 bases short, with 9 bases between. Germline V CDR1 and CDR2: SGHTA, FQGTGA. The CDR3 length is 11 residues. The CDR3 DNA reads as TGTGCCAGCAGGGTGGGGAGGCCCCAGCATTTT. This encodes CASRVGRPQHF.

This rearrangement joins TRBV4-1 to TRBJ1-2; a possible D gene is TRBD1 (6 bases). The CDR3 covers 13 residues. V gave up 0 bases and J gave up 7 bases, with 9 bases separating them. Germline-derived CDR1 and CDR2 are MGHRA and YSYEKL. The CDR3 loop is CASSQDGGGGYTF. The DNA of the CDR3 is TGCGCCAGCAGCCAAGATGGGGGCGGTGGCTACACCTTC.

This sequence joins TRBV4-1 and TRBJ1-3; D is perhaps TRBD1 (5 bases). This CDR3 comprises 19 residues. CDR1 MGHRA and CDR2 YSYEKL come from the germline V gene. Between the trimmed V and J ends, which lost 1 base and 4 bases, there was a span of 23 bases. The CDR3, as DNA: TGCGCCAGCAGCCAAGGGAGCGGCTATGTGCAGGGCGACGGAAACACCATATATTTT. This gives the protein CASSQGSGYVQGDGNTIYF.

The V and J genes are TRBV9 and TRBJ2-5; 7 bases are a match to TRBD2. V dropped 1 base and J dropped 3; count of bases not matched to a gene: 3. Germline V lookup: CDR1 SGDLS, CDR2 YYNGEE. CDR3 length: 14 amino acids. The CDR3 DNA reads TGTGCCAGCAGCGTATATGGGGGGGAAGAGACCCAGTACTTC. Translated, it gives CASSVYGGEETQYF.

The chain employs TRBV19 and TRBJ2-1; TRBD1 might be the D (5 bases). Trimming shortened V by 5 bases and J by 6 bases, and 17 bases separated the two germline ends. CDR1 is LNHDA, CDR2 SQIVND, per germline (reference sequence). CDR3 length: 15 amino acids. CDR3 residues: CASSLRVVWFNEQFF. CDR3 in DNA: TGTGCCAGTAGTCTCAGGGTCGTGTGGTTCAATGAGCAGTTCTTC.

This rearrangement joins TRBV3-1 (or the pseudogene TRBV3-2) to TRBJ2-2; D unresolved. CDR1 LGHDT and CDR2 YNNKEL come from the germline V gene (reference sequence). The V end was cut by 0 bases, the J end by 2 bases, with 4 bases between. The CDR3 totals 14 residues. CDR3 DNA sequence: TGTGCCAGCAGCCAAGAAGGAAACACCGGGGAGCTGTTTTTT. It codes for CASSQEGNTGELFF.

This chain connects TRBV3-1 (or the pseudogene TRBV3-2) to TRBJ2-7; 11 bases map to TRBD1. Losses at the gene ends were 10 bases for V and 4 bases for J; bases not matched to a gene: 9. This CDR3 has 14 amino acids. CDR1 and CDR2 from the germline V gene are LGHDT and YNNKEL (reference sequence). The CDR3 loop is CATQRTGGWYEQYF. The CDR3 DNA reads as TGTGCCACCCAAAGGACAGGGGGCTGGTACGAGCAGTACTTC.

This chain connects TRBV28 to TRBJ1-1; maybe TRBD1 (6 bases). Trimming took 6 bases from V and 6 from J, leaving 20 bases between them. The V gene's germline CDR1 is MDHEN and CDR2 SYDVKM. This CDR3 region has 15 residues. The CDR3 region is CASRTQGLGVSEAFF. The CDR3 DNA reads TGTGCCAGCAGGACACAGGGCCTAGGGGTTTCTGAAGCTTTCTTT.

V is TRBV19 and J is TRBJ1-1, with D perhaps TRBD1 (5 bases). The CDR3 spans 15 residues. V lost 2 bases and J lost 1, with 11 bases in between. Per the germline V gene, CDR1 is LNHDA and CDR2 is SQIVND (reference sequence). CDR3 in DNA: TGTGCCAGTAGTATACAGGCAGGGCAGAACACTGAAGCTTTCTTT. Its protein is CASSIQAGQNTEAFF.

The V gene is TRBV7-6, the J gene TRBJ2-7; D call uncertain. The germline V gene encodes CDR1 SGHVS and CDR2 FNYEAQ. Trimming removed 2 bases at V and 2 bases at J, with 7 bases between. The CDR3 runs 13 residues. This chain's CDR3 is CASSLNSAYEQYF. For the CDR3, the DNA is TGTGCCAGCAGCTTAAACAGTGCCTACGAGCAGTACTTC.

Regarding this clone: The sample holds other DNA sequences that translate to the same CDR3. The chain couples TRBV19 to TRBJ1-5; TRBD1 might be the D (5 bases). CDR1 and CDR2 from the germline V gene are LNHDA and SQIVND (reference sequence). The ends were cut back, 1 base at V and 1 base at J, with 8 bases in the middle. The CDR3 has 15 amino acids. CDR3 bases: TGTGCCAGTAGTATAGTTGGGGGAAGCAATCAGCCCCAGCATTTT. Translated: CASSIVGGSNQPQHF.

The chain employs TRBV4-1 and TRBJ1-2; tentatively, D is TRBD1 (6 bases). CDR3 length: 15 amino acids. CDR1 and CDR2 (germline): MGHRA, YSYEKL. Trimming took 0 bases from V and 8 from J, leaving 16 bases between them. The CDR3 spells CASSQEGGQLGGYTF. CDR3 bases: TGCGCCAGCAGCCAAGAAGGAGGACAGCTAGGAGGCTACACCTTC.

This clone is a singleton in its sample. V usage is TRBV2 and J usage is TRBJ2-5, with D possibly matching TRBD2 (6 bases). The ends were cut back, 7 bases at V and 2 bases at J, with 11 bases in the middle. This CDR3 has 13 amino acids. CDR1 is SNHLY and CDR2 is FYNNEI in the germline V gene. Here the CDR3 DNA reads TGTGCCAGCACGTGGGACTCTCAAGAGACCCAGTACTTC. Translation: CASTWDSQETQYF. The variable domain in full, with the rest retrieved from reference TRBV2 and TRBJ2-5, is EPEVTQTPSHQVTQMGQEVILRCVPISNHLYFYWYRQILGQKVEFLVSFYNNEISEKSEIFDDQFSVERPDGSNFTLKIRSTKLEDSAMYFCASTWDSQETQYFGPGTRLLVL.

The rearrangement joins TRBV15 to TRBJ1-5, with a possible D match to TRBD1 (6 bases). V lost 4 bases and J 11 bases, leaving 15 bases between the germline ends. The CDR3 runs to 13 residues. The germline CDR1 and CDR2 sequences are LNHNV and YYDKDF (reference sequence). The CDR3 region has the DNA TGTGCCACCAGCATGCAGGGGTTCAGGGCCCAGCATTTT. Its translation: CATSMQGFRAQHF.

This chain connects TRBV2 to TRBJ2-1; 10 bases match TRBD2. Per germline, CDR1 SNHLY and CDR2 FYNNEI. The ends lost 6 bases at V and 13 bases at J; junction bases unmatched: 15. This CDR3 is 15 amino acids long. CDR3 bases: TGTGCCAGCAGGATTAGCGGGGGGTCCCTCAAAGCACAGTTCTTC. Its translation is CASRISGGSLKAQFF.

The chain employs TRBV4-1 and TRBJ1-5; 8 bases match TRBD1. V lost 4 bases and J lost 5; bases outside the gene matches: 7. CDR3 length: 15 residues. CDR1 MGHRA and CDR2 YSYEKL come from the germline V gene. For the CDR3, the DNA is TGCGCCAGCAGCCCCCGGACAGGGTTGGATCAGCCCCAGCATTTT. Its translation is CASSPRTGLDQPQHF.

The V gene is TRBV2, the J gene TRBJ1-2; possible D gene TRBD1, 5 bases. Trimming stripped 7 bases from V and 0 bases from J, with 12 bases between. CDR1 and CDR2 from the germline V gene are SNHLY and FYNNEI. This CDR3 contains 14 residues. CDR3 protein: CASMGLASNYGYTF. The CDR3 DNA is TGTGCCAGCATGGGGCTCGCATCTAACTATGGCTACACCTTC.

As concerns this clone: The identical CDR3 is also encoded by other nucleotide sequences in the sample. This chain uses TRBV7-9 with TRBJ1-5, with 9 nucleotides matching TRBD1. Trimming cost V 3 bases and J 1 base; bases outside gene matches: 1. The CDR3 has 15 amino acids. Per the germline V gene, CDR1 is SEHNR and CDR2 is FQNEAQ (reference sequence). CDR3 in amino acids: CASSLDRGSNQPQHF. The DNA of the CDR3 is TGTGCCAGCAGCTTGGACAGGGGCAGCAATCAGCCCCAGCATTTT.

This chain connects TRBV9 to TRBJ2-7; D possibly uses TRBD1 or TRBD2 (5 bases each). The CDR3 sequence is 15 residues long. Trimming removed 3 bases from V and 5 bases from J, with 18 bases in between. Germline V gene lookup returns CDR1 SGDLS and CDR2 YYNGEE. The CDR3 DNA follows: TGTGCCAGCAGCGCCGACGGCACCCGGGGCAACGAGCAGTACTTC. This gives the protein CASSADGTRGNEQYF.